One TCR beta chain is described in this entry. Its antigen is not known. This record comes from a study of radiotherapy plus CTLA-4 blockade in lung cancer. Study in general: The study recorded objective responses in approximately 19% of patients and disease control in 25% to 35%. The study, taken as a whole, reports: Alongside interferon-beta, early blood T cell clone dynamics were reportedly the best predictor of response. Clones derived from tumor TCRs expanded in blood after radiotherapy plus ipilimumab.

Patients in the study, people with chemo-refractory metastatic non-small-cell lung cancer, received focal radiation plus ipilimumab CTLA-4 blockade. Assay: immunoSEQ multiplex PCR; the TCRdb copy retains only in-frame clones and omits some. The sample has 70,000 to 90,000 clones, around 79% seen once. The CDR3 runs to 13 residues. Germline loops: CDR1 SNHLY, CDR2 FYNNEI. Trimming took 6 bases from V and 6 from J, leaving 14 bases between them. Specimen: peripheral blood, collected from a patient treated with radiotherapy plus ipilimumab. The chain employs TRBV2 and TRBJ1-2, with D maybe TRBD1 (5 bases). The sequence was collected from a human donor with non-small cell lung cancer whose response to radiotherapy plus ipilimumab could not be evaluated. Some clones in this sample may be carry-over from other donors' samples. In DNA, the CDR3 is TGTGCCAGCAGCGCGGGGGGAATTGATGGCTACACCTTC. Encoded protein: CASSAGGIDGYTF.